This T cell receptor (beta chain) came from a study of PD-1 blockade in classical Hodgkin lymphoma. Study-wide results and limits: Newly diagnosed patients and complete responders had comparable diversity at baseline. Prior therapy or disease activity may underlie the repertoire differences, whose causes remain undefined. A significant rise in TCR diversity by C4D1 was seen for CD4+ but not CD8+ cells.

Trimming removed 1 base from V and 0 bases from J, with 12 bases in between. CDR3 size: 17 residues. Germline values: CDR1 MGHRA, CDR2 YSYEKL. This clone was detected only a few times. No antigen is known for it. TCRdb's copy holds only in-frame clones and misses some; the assay was immunoSEQ multiplex PCR. The sample has 95,000 or so clones; roughly 83% are singletons. Brentuximab vedotin exposure varied among the patients, all of whom had relapsed after autologous stem cell transplantation. The TCR originated in a human donor with classical Hodgkin lymphoma. The J gene is TRBJ2-2, the V gene TRBV4-1; D is possibly TRBD1 (5 bases). Specimen: peripheral blood mononuclear cells (PBMCs), collected at baseline. CDR3 amino acids: CASSQGWQGTNTGELFF. CDR3 nucleotide sequence: TGCGCCAGCAGCCAAGGATGGCAGGGTACGAACACCGGGGAGCTGTTTTTT.